This T cell receptor (beta chain) was identified during a study of preoperative IRX-2 immunotherapy in early breast cancer. Sequencing was performed with immunoSEQ multiplex PCR; in TCRdb, only in-frame clones are kept and a portion is missing. Seen here are 30,000 to 45,000 clones, 82% observed once, and the top ten hold nearly 1.5%. Regarding treatment: preoperative locoregional IRX-2 cytokine immunotherapy. This CDR3 contains 13 residues. The ends were cut back, 5 bases at V and 0 bases at J, with 8 bases in the middle. CDR1 GTSNPN and CDR2 SVGIG come from the germline V gene (reference sequence).

Specimen: lymph node tissue, collected after IRX-2 immunotherapy. This clonotype was sampled from a human donor with breast cancer. The gene calls are TRBV30 and TRBJ1-3; D ambiguous. The CDR3 reads CAWAGYSGNTIYF. CDR3 DNA sequence: TGTGCCTGGGCCGGATACTCTGGAAACACCATATATTTT.